The clone carrying this T cell receptor (beta chain) qualifies as medium-sized. None of the patients had undergone any treatment ahead of thyroid surgery. The CDR3 is 13 amino acids. V dropped 6 bases and J dropped 8; count of bases not matched to a gene: 4. Germline loops: CDR1 MNHNS, CDR2 SASEGT. The sample comes from a study of metastatic and nonmetastatic thyroid tumors. TCRdb reprocessed the PCR reads using MiXCR. The data contain about 39,000 clones, approximately 20% of them singletons. The chain links TRBV6-1 to TRBJ1-6; 7 bases agree with TRBD1. The sequence derives from a female donor with papillary thyroid cancer or a benign thyroid nodule (not recorded which). Some clones in this sample may be carry-over from other donors' samples. The sample was blood. Here the CDR3 reads CASRDRTDSPLHF. The DNA for the CDR3 is TGTGCCAGCAGGGACAGGACTGATTCACCCCTCCACTTT.